The rows below give T cell receptor beta chains drawn from one sample of a study of OX40 agonist ivuxolimab in advanced cancers. Method: immunoSEQ multiplex PCR; TCRdb's copy keeps in-frame clones and lacks some. The sample has over 65,000 clones, around 80% seen once. Sample: CD4+ or CD8+ T cells sorted from blood, taken in a trial of the OX40 agonist ivuxolimab. The receptor source for this set is an adult with an advanced solid tumor such as melanoma, head and neck, liver or kidney cancer. Both conserved end residues are part of each CDR3. Each record gives: D gene, clone size, J gene, V gene, CDR3 protein, CDR3 DNA. The D gene is left open where the match is weak. The size field is filled for only some rows; it gives once, few, many or a size class.

TRBD1 | . | TRBJ2-1 | TRBV11-2 | CASSPDRGGTYNEQFF | TGTGCCAGCAGCCCGGACAGGGGGGGGACCTACAATGAGCAGTTCTTC
TRBD1 | . | TRBJ1-4 | TRBV7-2 | CASSLERTGEFFLREKLFF | TGTGCCAGCAGCTTAGAACGGACAGGGGAGTTTTTCCTACGCGAAAAACTGTTTTTT
. | few | TRBJ1-2 | TRBV29-1 | CSVVSSNYGYTF | TGCAGCGTTGTTTCGAGTAACTATGGCTACACCTTC
TRBD1 | . | TRBJ1-2 | TRBV27 | CASRFPGQGVYGYTF | TGTGCCAGCAGATTTCCGGGACAGGGGGTCTATGGCTACACCTTC
. | few | TRBJ1-5 | TRBV2 | CASSGGAAAQPQHF | TGTGCCAGCAGTGGGGGGGCGGCGGCTCAGCCCCAGCATTTT
. | . | TRBJ2-2 | TRBV5-8 | CASSPGETTGELFF | TGTGCCAGCAGCCCAGGGGAGACCACCGGGGAGCTGTTTTTT
. | few | TRBJ2-2 | TRBV7-8 | CASSLDAGELFF | TGTGCCAGCAGCTTAGACGCTGGGGAGCTGTTTTTT
TRBD1 | . | TRBJ2-7 | TRBV11-2 | CASSLAGQGSYEQYF | TGTGCCAGCAGCTTAGCTGGACAGGGTTCCTACGAGCAGTACTTC
. | . | TRBJ2-1 | TRBV29-1 | CSAQGPGPYNEQFF | TGCAGCGCCCAAGGGCCAGGGCCCTACAATGAGCAGTTCTTC
TRBD1 | . | TRBJ2-2 | TRBV10-1 | CASSEAWTGGWTGELFF | TGCGCCAGCAGTGAGGCGTGGACAGGGGGTTGGACCGGGGAGCTGTTTTTT
. | . | TRBJ2-3 | TRBV14 | CASSQEGSTDTQYF | TGTGCCAGCAGCCAGGAAGGGAGCACAGATACGCAGTATTTT
TRBD2 | . | TRBJ2-3 | TRBV28 | CASNLGGGVTDTQYF | TGTGCCAGCAACCTTGGCGGGGGGGTAACAGATACGCAGTATTTT
TRBD1 | . | TRBJ2-5 | TRBV7-6 | CASSLGGTGGETQYF | TGTGCCAGCAGCTTAGGGGGGACAGGGGGAGAGACCCAGTACTTC
. | . | TRBJ2-7 | TRBV28 | CASSRPGSYEQYF | TGTGCCAGCAGTAGGCCGGGCTCCTACGAGCAGTACTTC
. | . | TRBJ1-1 | TRBV11-3 | CASSFSFNTEAFF | TGTGCCAGCAGCTTCAGTTTCAACACTGAAGCTTTCTTT
. | . | TRBJ1-5 | TRBV28 | CASSLPPVEPQHF | TGTGCCAGCAGTTTGCCCCCGGTGGAGCCCCAGCATTTT
. | few | TRBJ1-2 | TRBV20-1 | CSSGDGYTF | TGCAGTTCCGGGGACGGCTACACCTTC
. | . | TRBJ2-1 | TRBV7-9 | CASSPVVFEQFF | TGTGCCAGCAGCCCTGTGGTATTCGAGCAGTTCTTC
TRBD1 | . | TRBJ1-2 | TRBV10-3 | CATSPTGDGYTF | TGTGCCACAAGCCCAACAGGGGATGGCTACACCTTC
. | . | TRBJ2-1 | TRBV6-1 | CASSARQDSYNEQFF | TGTGCCAGCAGTGCTCGTCAGGACTCCTACAATGAGCAGTTCTTC
. | . | TRBJ1-6 | TRBV7-2 | CASSIDRNYNSPLHF | TGTGCCAGCAGCATCGACAGAAACTATAATTCACCCCTCCACTTT
. | . | TRBJ2-5 | TRBV20-1 | CSARVPPTQYF | TGCAGTGCTAGAGTCCCCCCTACCCAGTACTTC
TRBD1 | . | TRBJ2-1 | TRBV5-1 | CASSPREVWDRGGNEQFF | TGCGCCAGCAGCCCCCGTGAGGTTTGGGACAGGGGTGGAAATGAGCAGTTCTTC
. | once | TRBJ2-2 | TRBV28 | CASSFPYPNRDAGELFF | TGTGCCAGCAGTTTTCCCTATCCCAACAGGGACGCCGGGGAGCTGTTTTTT
TRBD2 | . | TRBJ2-7 | TRBV30 | CAWSVGAGGHYEQYF | TGTGCCTGGAGTGTAGGGGCGGGAGGGCACTACGAGCAGTACTTC
TRBD1 | . | TRBJ1-4 | TRBV7-9 | CASSRRDRGTNEKLFF | TGTGCCAGCAGCAGACGGGACAGAGGAACTAATGAAAAACTGTTTTTT
. | . | TRBJ1-4 | TRBV5-1 | CASSPGLRAEKLFF | TGCGCCAGCAGCCCGGGACTTAGGGCGGAAAAACTGTTTTTT
. | . | TRBJ1-1 | TRBV5-4 | CASSLGVGTEAFF | TGTGCCAGCAGCTTGGGGGTGGGCACTGAAGCTTTCTTT
TRBD1 | . | TRBJ2-4 | TRBV7-9 | CASSPKGQGPPKNIQYF | TGTGCCAGCAGCCCTAAGGGACAGGGGCCCCCCAAAAACATTCAGTACTTC
TRBD2 | . | TRBJ2-5 | TRBV5-1 | CASSLPAGVEETQYF | TGCGCCAGCAGCTTGCCAGCGGGAGTAGAAGAGACCCAGTACTTC
TRBD1 | . | TRBJ1-4 | TRBV2 | CASREQGAGNEKLFF | TGTGCCAGCAGGGAACAGGGGGCTGGTAATGAAAAACTGTTTTTT
. | once | TRBJ1-3 | TRBV5-1 | CASSLVGGLSGNTIYF | TGCGCCAGCAGCTTGGTGGGGGGTCTCTCTGGAAACACCATATATTTT
. | . | TRBJ2-7 | TRBV6-5 | CASSYPGPSYEQYF | TGTGCCAGCAGTTACCCCGGGCCCTCCTACGAGCAGTACTTC
. | . | TRBJ1-1 | TRBV6-5 | CASSYGGSPTNTEAFF | TGTGCCAGCAGTTACGGGGGCAGTCCTACGAACACTGAAGCTTTCTTT
. | . | TRBJ1-4 | TRBV7-2 | CASSPDSTHEKLFF | TGTGCCAGCAGTCCAGACAGCACCCATGAAAAACTGTTTTTT
TRBD1 | . | TRBJ1-2 | TRBV6-6 | CASINRGEDYGYTF | TGTGCCAGCATAAACAGGGGAGAGGACTATGGCTACACCTTC
TRBD1 | . | TRBJ2-7 | TRBV5-1 | CASSLEGYQGDGEQYF | TGCGCCAGCAGCTTGGAGGGTTACCAGGGGGATGGCGAGCAGTACTTC
TRBD1 | few | TRBJ1-2 | TRBV6-1 | CASSEGTGGYGYTF | TGTGCCAGCAGTGAAGGGACAGGGGGCTATGGCTACACCTTC
. | . | TRBJ2-4 | TRBV30 | CAWSGITSSKNIQYF | TGTGCCTGGAGCGGAATAACTAGTTCCAAAAACATTCAGTACTTC
TRBD1 | . | TRBJ1-5 | TRBV12-5 | CASEIASGGYFFGQPQHF | TGTGCTAGTGAAATAGCGTCAGGGGGCTATTTCTTTGGTCAGCCCCAGCATTTT
. | . | TRBJ2-3 | TRBV4-3 | CASSQDTVPTDTQYF | TGCGCCAGCAGCCAAGATACCGTACCAACAGATACGCAGTATTTT
TRBD1 | . | TRBJ2-2 | TRBV5-1 | CASSPRTGNTGELFF | TGCGCCAGCAGCCCTCGGACAGGGAACACCGGGGAGCTGTTTTTT
. | . | TRBJ2-3 | TRBV4-2 | CASSQEISLLTTDTQYF | TGTGCCAGCAGCCAAGAAATCTCCCTCTTAACTACAGATACGCAGTATTTT
. | . | TRBJ2-2 | TRBV6-5 | CASMGGRVTGELFF | TGTGCCAGCATGGGGGGAAGGGTAACCGGGGAGCTGTTTTTT
TRBD1 | . | TRBJ1-3 | TRBV9 | CASSSVGTGHTTIYF | TGTGCCAGCAGCTCCGTAGGGACAGGGCATACCACCATATATTTT
. | . | TRBJ2-7 | TRBV6-6 | CASSMGDSSYEQYF | TGTGCCAGCAGCATGGGGGACTCGTCCTACGAGCAGTACTTC